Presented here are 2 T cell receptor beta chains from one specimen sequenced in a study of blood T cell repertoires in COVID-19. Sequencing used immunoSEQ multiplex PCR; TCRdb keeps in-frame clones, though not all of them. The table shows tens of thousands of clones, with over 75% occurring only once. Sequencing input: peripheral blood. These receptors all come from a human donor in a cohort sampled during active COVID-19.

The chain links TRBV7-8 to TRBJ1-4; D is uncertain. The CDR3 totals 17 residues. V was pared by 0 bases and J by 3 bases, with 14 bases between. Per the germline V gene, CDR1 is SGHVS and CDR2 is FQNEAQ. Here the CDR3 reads CASSLAGLLGANEKLFF. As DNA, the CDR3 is TGTGCCAGCAGCTTAGCCGGCCTCCTGGGAGCTAATGAAAAACTGTTTTTT.

The CDR3 nucleotides are TGTGCCAGCAGCCCCGGGTCCCCCACAGATACGCAGTATTTT. This codes for CASSPGSPTDTQYF. The chain joins TRBV7-9 to TRBJ2-3; D is undetermined. This CDR3 is 14 amino acids long. CDR1 is SEHNR and CDR2 is FQNEAQ in the germline V gene (reference sequence). V lost 5 bases, J lost 2 bases, and 11 bases lay in between.